The rows below give T cell receptor beta chains drawn from one sample of a study of blood T cells in healthy people across ages. One entry per CDR3 protein, called by TCRdb with MiXCR from the 5' RACE reads. The repertoire holds 540,000 or so distinct CDR3 sequences, under 55% seen once, with roughly 25% in the top ten. Sequences were obtained from blood. All receptors derive from a man aged 80 or over in good health. Both conserved end residues are part of each CDR3.

V gene	J gene	CDR3 protein
TRBV6-1	TRBJ2-5	CASSFGRYQETQYF
TRBV27	TRBJ2-3	CASSFMAGEGTDTQYF
TRBV14	TRBJ1-1	CASSQDHIREAFF
TRBV29-1	TRBJ2-1	CSDKMGGNNEQFF
TRBV2	TRBJ2-6	CASIALTGSGANVLTF
TRBV7-3	TRBJ2-5	CTSSLVPVAGGGETQYF
TRBV6-5	TRBJ2-1	CASTSSGRVGYNEQFF
TRBV29-1	TRBJ2-4	CSVGGQGNIQYF
TRBV7-9	TRBJ1-4	CASSPSPAGTNEKLFF
TRBV20-1	TRBJ1-4	CSAARGGSANEKLFF
TRBV30	TRBJ2-1	CAWTHMTSSYNEQFF
TRBV6-5	TRBJ1-1	CASSVQGSTEAFF
TRBV15	TRBJ2-1	CATSTGLPGANEQFF
TRBV6-5	TRBJ2-3	CASSFTGGADTQYF
TRBV6-2/TRBV6-3	TRBJ2-5	CASSRQEETQYF
TRBV30	TRBJ2-3	CAWNGGTDTQYF
TRBV27	TRBJ2-7	CASSFPRGEQYF
TRBV21-1	TRBJ2-1	CASSKACNEQFF
TRBV20-1	TRBJ2-1	CSASAGGPNEQFF
TRBV6-2/TRBV6-3	TRBJ1-2	CASSYPDVYGYTF
TRBV20-1	TRBJ2-1	CSASAREKGREQFF
TRBV6-2/TRBV6-3	TRBJ2-5	CASLQGYQETQYF
TRBV9	TRBJ2-3	CASSVAPSRPAGEDTQYF
TRBV29-1	TRBJ1-4	CSVGERDDRPEKLFF
TRBV21-1	TRBJ2-7	CASGGIGTGVHEQYF
TRBV10-3	TRBJ2-7	CAAGTGDYEQYF
TRBV10-3	TRBJ2-5	CAIRESPETQYF
TRBV3-1	TRBJ1-1	CASSPDTGPHLNAFF
TRBV6-5	TRBJ2-7	CASSYADEQYF
TRBV27	NA	CASSQNFPITGINPYEQYF
TRBV6-5	TRBJ2-5	CASSYSTSGRAQYF
TRBV10-3	TRBJ2-5	CAISELIEETQYF
TRBV15	NA	CATSSTRGVYEQYF
TRBV7-2	TRBJ1-4	CASSLTVNEKLFF
TRBV20-1	TRBJ2-5	CSAWGASGIRNEQYF
TRBV6-5	TRBJ1-5	CASSRGQGLNQPQHF
TRBV5-1	TRBJ2-1	CASSWGSGNSYNEQFF
TRBV6-2/TRBV6-3	TRBJ2-1	CASSYGSPPYNEQFF
TRBV3-1	TRBJ2-1	CASSQRPPGQGDNEQFF
TRBV10-3	TRBJ2-6	CAISEQGAPGANVLTF
TRBV27	TRBJ2-1	CASRPKMTYNEQFF
TRBV7-2	TRBJ1-1	CASSSGQGRTNTEAFF
TRBV18	NA	CASSREASNYEQYF
TRBV7-2	TRBJ2-1	CASSLESGMQFF
TRBV6-5	TRBJ2-5	CASSSPGGGLGYTFGSGTKYF
TRBV4-1	TRBJ1-1	CASGPQVRNTEAFF
TRBV18	TRBJ2-3	CASSSPGITQYF
TRBV12-3/TRBV12-4	TRBJ1-3	CASRSVIGNTIYF
TRBV7-9	TRBJ2-1	CASSLASQGRGDEQFF
TRBV9	TRBJ1-3	CASSGDPGRGNTIYF